This T cell receptor (beta chain) was recovered during a study of Ad26.COV2.S vaccination and SARS-CoV-2 variants. Study information: Ad26.COV2.S given intramuscularly, once or twice 56 days apart.

This sample's treatment: some 19 received Ad26.COV2.S at low or high dose, single or two shots; about five received placebo; per-sample allocation not given. Collection of the samples took place on day 63 after the first injection of vaccine or placebo. The CDR3 is 13 amino acids. Libraries were prepared by immunoSEQ multiplex PCR; TCRdb keeps only in-frame clonotypes and omits some of them. Of 350,000 to 550,000 clones in the sample, 89% are singletons; the top ten hold around 2.6%. The source material was peripheral blood, sampled in a trial of Ad26.COV2.S vaccine versus placebo. The gene calls are TRBV21-1 and TRBJ2-7; TRBD2 is the table's D call, not checked against the DNA. TRBV21-1 is an annotated pseudogene. The TCR originated in a person between 18 and 59 years old who received the Ad26.COV2.S COVID-19 vaccine or a placebo. The DNA for the CDR3 is TGTGCCAGCATCCCGACTCACTCCTACGAGCAGTACGTC. This gives the protein CASIPTHSYEQYV.